The 25 T cell receptor beta chains given below trace back to one sample, sequenced in a study of blood T cells in healthy people across ages. A second about 6 to 12 cycle PCR used barcoded and J-beta primers. Via MiXCR, TCRdb re-called the 5' RACE reads, giving one row per CDR3 protein. The sample lists 750,000 to 950,000 distinct CDR3 sequences; about 27% were seen once. These data also formed part of another study, on T cells of mothers and their children.

What was sequenced was blood. These receptors all stem from a woman aged 40 to 50 in good health.

This clonotype has more than one count but fewer than ten. V usage is TRBV7-2 and J usage is TRBJ1-1, with unresolved D. CDR3 size: 14 residues. Germline V gene data show CDR1 as SGHTA and CDR2 as FQGNSA. The V end was cut by 5 bases, the J end by 1 base, with 11 bases between. CDR3 DNA: TGTGCCAGCAGCCGTGAGGTACAGAACACTGAAGCTTTCTTT. This sequence encodes CASSREVQNTEAFF.

The chain couples TRBV29-1 to TRBJ1-2, with D maybe TRBD1 (5 bases). With 6 bases removed from V and 6 bases from J, the gap between germline ends came to 23 bases. CDR1 SQVTM and CDR2 ANQGSEA come from the germline V gene. This CDR3 is built from 15 residues. This chain's CDR3 is CSVPAGAGLRNGYTF. CDR3 nucleotide sequence: TGCAGCGTCCCCGCGGGAGCAGGGCTGCGTAATGGCTACACCTTC. Full variable domain (remainder filled in from reference TRBV29-1 and TRBJ1-2): SAVISQKPSRDICQRGTSLTIQCQVDSQVTMMFWYRQQPGQSLTLIATANQGSEATYESGFVIDKFPISRPNLTFSTLTVSNMSPEDSSIYLCSVPAGAGLRNGYTFGSGTRLTVV.

DNA for the CDR3: TGTGCCAGCTCACCGGGACATCATCCGCCGGATACGCAGTATTTT. Translation gives CASSPGHHPPDTQYF. The chain is built from TRBV18 and TRBJ2-3; weak D call: TRBD1 (6 bases). The CDR3 loop spans 15 amino acids. V lost 3 bases and J 6 bases, leaving 16 bases between the germline ends. The V gene's germline CDR1 is KGHSH and CDR2 LQKENI.

At least ten counts were recorded for this clonotype. The chain joins TRBV7-2 to TRBJ2-7, with unresolved D. Germline CDR1 and CDR2: SGHTA and FQGNSA. V was shortened by 5 bases and J by 3 bases, with 11 bases between the two germline ends. The CDR3 runs 13 residues. In DNA form, the CDR3 reads TGTGCCAGCAGCCTCGACACGAGCTACGAGCAGTACTTC. This translates into CASSLDTSYEQYF.

The rearrangement links TRBV7-9 to TRBJ2-3; D is unresolved. V lost 5 bases and J 7 bases, leaving 10 bases between the germline ends. This CDR3 contains 12 residues. Germline V gives CDR1 SEHNR, CDR2 FQNEAQ (reference sequence). CDR3: CASSALTNTQYF. In DNA, the CDR3 is TGTGCCAGCAGCGCACTCACGAATACGCAGTATTTT.

This clonotype was found a few times. A much larger clone sits a single nucleotide away, making a read error possible. The chain joins TRBV7-9 to TRBJ1-5; the D is unclear. V was clipped by 5 bases and J by 3 bases, with 11 bases between them. CDR3 length: 14 residues. The germline V gene encodes CDR1 SEHNR and CDR2 FQNEAQ (reference sequence). CDR3 residues: CASSEGSYNQPQHF. The CDR3 DNA sequence: TGTGCCAGCAGCGAGGGCAGCTACAATCAGCCCCAGCATTTT.

This clonotype was found a few times. J is TRBJ2-2 and V is TRBV5-1, with a tentative D call TRBD1 (5 bases). The CDR3 is made up of 15 amino acids. Looked up from germline, CDR1 is SGHRS and CDR2 is YFSETQ. Trimming removed 3 bases from V and 1 base from J, with 10 bases in between. CDR3 loop: CASSSQTGNTGELFF. CDR3 nucleotides: TGCGCCAGCAGCTCGCAAACAGGGAACACCGGGGAGCTGTTTTTT.

Comment on this clonotype: Since a much larger clone is just one base distant, this may be a read error. The chain carries TRBV5-1 and TRBJ2-5, with 10 positions matching TRBD1. The CDR3 runs to 15 residues. Trimming cost V 4 bases and J 11 bases; bases outside gene matches: 14. Germline V gene sequence: CDR1 SGHRS, CDR2 YFSETQ. CDR3 sequence reads: CASSPDRGIMEEQYF. Here the CDR3 DNA reads TGCGCCAGCAGCCCGGACAGGGGGATAATGGAAGAGCAGTACTTC.

In this sample, this clonotype turned up many times. The J gene is TRBJ2-5, the V gene TRBV10-3; 10 bases align to TRBD1. The CDR3 covers 15 residues. J gave up 5 bases and V 2 bases, and 5 bases lay outside the gene matches. Germline V gene data show CDR1 as ENHRY and CDR2 as SYGVKD. CDR3 coding DNA: TGTGCCATCAGTGAGAGACAGGGGGCTGGGGAGACCCAGTACTTC. Amino acid sequence: CAISERQGAGETQYF.

The chain couples TRBV6-2 or TRBV6-3 to TRBJ2-7, with a weak D call TRBD1 (6 bases). The V gene lost 2 bases and the J gene lost 7 bases, with 21 bases spanning the gap. The length of the CDR3 is 16 residues. The germline CDR1 and CDR2 sequences are MNHEY and SVGEGT. CDR3 loop: CASSYPQGGHLDEQYF. CDR3 bases: TGTGCCAGCAGTTACCCCCAAGGGGGACACCTTGATGAGCAGTACTTC.

This clonotype appeared many times. This chain joins TRBV12-5 and TRBJ1-2, with 8 bases identical to TRBD1. Germline values: CDR1 LGHNT, CDR2 FRNRAP. The CDR3 length is 15 residues. V gave up 7 bases and J gave up 4 bases; unmatched junction bases: 11. CDR3 loop: CASVYPQGARYGYTF. The DNA of the CDR3 is TGTGCTAGTGTTTACCCCCAGGGGGCGCGCTATGGCTACACCTTC.

There are many counts of this clonotype. V and J are TRBV7-9 and TRBJ1-4; unclear D gene. The germline V gene encodes CDR1 SEHNR and CDR2 FQNEAQ (reference sequence). The CDR3 has 15 residues. V was shortened by 1 base and J by 4 bases, with 10 bases between the two germline ends. The CDR3 bases are TGTGCCAGCAGCTTAGACCGCGGGTTTAATGAAAAACTGTTTTTT. It encodes CASSLDRGFNEKLFF. The full variable domain, its missing parts supplied by reference TRBV7-9 and TRBJ1-4, is DTGVSQNPRHKITKRGQNVTFRCDPISEHNRLYWYRQTLGQGPEFLTYFQNEAQLEKSRLLSDRFSAERPKGSFSTLEIQRTEQGDSAMYLCASSLDRGFNEKLFFGSGTQLSVL.

Concerning this clonotype itself: This may arise from a read error, as a much more abundant clone is one base away. The J gene is TRBJ2-4, the V gene TRBV29-1; 8 bases agree with TRBD1. The CDR3 runs to 12 residues. With 7 bases clipped from V and 13 bases from J, the junction kept 12 bases outside the gene matches. CDR1 SQVTM and CDR2 ANQGSEA come from the germline V gene. CDR3: CSARTGSYVQYF. The CDR3 region has the DNA TGCAGCGCCCGGACAGGGTCCTACGTGCAGTACTTC.

The chain uses TRBV5-1 and TRBJ2-7; no clear D gene. Germline CDR1 reads SGHRS; CDR2 reads YFSETQ. The CDR3 sequence is 14 residues long. Trimming removed 4 bases from V and 2 bases from J, with 13 bases in between. The CDR3 DNA reads TGCGCCAGCAGCCCCACAAGTCCGCCCTACGAGCAGTACTTC. Translation: CASSPTSPPYEQYF.

This clonotype was detected a few times. The CDR3 region has the DNA TGCACTCCAGGGACAGGGGATTCACCCCTCCACTTT. Its translation is CTPGTGDSPLHF. The V gene is TRBV20-1, the J gene TRBJ1-6, with 10 bases matching TRBD1. Germline V gene data show CDR1 as DFQATT and CDR2 as SNEGSKA (reference sequence). The CDR3 contains 12 residues.

Comment on this clonotype: This could be a read error, since a much larger clone is one nucleotide away. This chain uses TRBV5-1 with TRBJ2-1; unclear D gene. The CDR3 runs 16 residues. The germline gives CDR1 SGHRS, CDR2 YFSETQ. Trimming cost V 10 bases and J 2 bases, with 22 bases left between them. CDR3 sequence reads: CAGDPGRGVPYNEQFF. The DNA of the CDR3 is TGCGCCGGCGACCCAGGACGCGGTGTCCCCTACAATGAGCAGTTCTTC.

Regarding this clonotype: Germline and junction disagree at one end, which may indicate a read error. The chain is built from TRBV7-2 and TRBJ1-1; 8 bases line up with TRBD1. This CDR3 has 15 residues. The germline V gene encodes CDR1 SGHTA and CDR2 FQGNSA. This CDR3 reads CAGSLEVYRGTEAFF. The CDR3 DNA follows: TGTGCCGGCAGCTTAGAGGTATACAGGGGGACTGAAGCTTTCTTT.

A word on this clonotype: A junction boundary mismatches the germline segment, possibly from a read error. V gene TRBV7-9 combines with J gene TRBJ2-7; D tentatively reads TRBD1 or TRBD2 (5 bases each). Germline-derived CDR1 and CDR2 are SEHNR and FQNEAQ (reference sequence). The CDR3 contains 13 residues. The CDR3 nucleotides are TGTGCCAGCAGCTGGGACGGATCCTGCGAGCAGTACTTC. It yields the protein CASSWDGSCEQYF.

This clonotype appeared a few times. The V call is TRBV4-3, the J call TRBJ1-1; possibly TRBD1 for D (5 bases). The germline V gene has CDR1 LGHNA and CDR2 YSLEER. The CDR3 is made up of 16 amino acids. Trimming removed 0 bases from V and 10 bases from J, with 21 bases in between. The CDR3 DNA reads as TGCGCCAGCAGCCAAGATTGGGGCGGAGAGACCCTTGGAGCTTTCTTT. Translating gives CASSQDWGGETLGAFF.

Note on this clonotype: With a much larger clone just one base away, this may be a read error. The rearrangement uses TRBV20-1 and TRBJ2-1; D tentatively fits TRBD1 or TRBD2 (6 bases each). V gave up 6 bases and J gave up 13 bases, with 25 bases separating them. Germline loops: CDR1 DFQATT, CDR2 SNEGSKA (reference sequence). This CDR3 has 14 amino acids. CDR3 protein: CSARLGGNQETQFF. The CDR3 region has the DNA TGCAGTGCCAGACTAGGGGGAAACCAAGAGACCCAGTTCTTC.

This clonotype was recorded only once. The rearrangement joins TRBV4-1 to TRBJ2-7; D is unclear. The CDR3 runs to 13 residues. Deletions cut 0 bases from V and 4 bases from J, with 7 bases between. In germline, CDR1 is MGHRA, CDR2 YSYEKL. The CDR3 reads CASSQDQEYEQYF. CDR3 DNA sequence: TGCGCCAGCAGCCAAGATCAAGAGTACGAGCAGTACTTC.

Points on this clonotype: It may be a read error: a sequence one base away is much more abundant. V usage is TRBV20-1 and J usage is TRBJ2-4; D might be TRBD2 (6 bases). The DNA matches TRBJ2-7 better at its end, which makes the J call doubtful. From germline, CDR1 is DFQATT and CDR2 SNEGSKA (reference sequence). The length of the CDR3 is 15 residues. In DNA form, the CDR3 reads TGCAGTGCTAGAGATTACGCAGGGACTTTTATCGAGCAGTACTTC. Translated: CSARDYAGTFIEQYF.

About this clonotype: This could be a read error, since a much larger clone is one nucleotide away. This chain uses TRBV6-2 or TRBV6-3 with TRBJ2-7; TRBD1 matches at 11 bases. V shed 4 bases, J shed 2 bases, and the junction held 7 bases outside the gene matches. Looked up from germline, CDR1 is MNHEY and CDR2 is SVGEGT. The CDR3 runs 16 residues. Here the CDR3 reads CASSSPGQGGPYEQYF. The DNA of the CDR3 is TGTGCCAGCAGTTCCCCGGGACAGGGGGGCCCCTACGAGCAGTACTTC.

At least ten counts were recorded for this clonotype. The chain combines TRBV29-1 with TRBJ2-5; 9 bases fit TRBD1. The CDR3 runs 12 residues. Germline lookup yields CDR1 SQVTM and CDR2 ANQGSEA. V lost 7 bases to trimming and J lost 5 bases; unmatched junction nucleotides: 5. The CDR3 here is CSGNRGQETQYF. CDR3 in DNA: TGCAGCGGAAACAGGGGGCAGGAGACCCAGTACTTC.

This clonotype was recorded many times. This chain joins TRBV12-3 or TRBV12-4 and TRBJ2-1; D is unclear. The V gene lost 6 bases and the J gene lost 8 bases, with 5 bases spanning the gap. There are 10 residues in the CDR3. This chain's CDR3 is CASSLYEQFF. The CDR3 bases are TGTGCCAGCAGCTTGTATGAGCAGTTCTTC.